Shown below are 23 T cell receptor beta chains from a single sample sequenced in a study of Ad26.COV2.S vaccination and SARS-CoV-2 variants. Treatment noted: some 20 received Ad26.COV2.S at low or high dose, single or two shots; about 5 received placebo; per-sample allocation not given. Vaccine and placebo recipients were sampled on day 63 after the first injection. The assay was immunoSEQ multiplex PCR, and TCRdb's table has in-frame clones only and misses some. The sample carries some 450,000 clones, roughly 88% recorded once. Sample: peripheral blood, taken in a trial of Ad26.COV2.S vaccine versus placebo. The receptors stem from a person between 18 and 59 years old who received the Ad26.COV2.S COVID-19 vaccine or a placebo.

This clone came up once. The V gene is TRBV6-2 or TRBV6-3, the J gene TRBJ2-2; the D gene is possibly TRBD2 (5 bases). Germline V gives CDR1 MNHEY, CDR2 SVGEGT. Deletions cut 4 bases from V and 3 bases from J, with 12 bases between. This CDR3 has 15 amino acids. Here the CDR3 DNA reads TGTGCCAGCAGTTCGCCGGGGAAGCACACCGGGGAGCTGTTTTTT. It codes for CASSSPGKHTGELFF.

This rearrangement joins TRBV7-9 to TRBJ1-2, with 8 bases matching TRBD1. J was trimmed by 9 bases and V by 5 bases; bases with no gene match: 14. CDR1 is SEHNR, CDR2 FQNEAQ, per germline (reference sequence). The CDR3 extends over 15 amino acids. CDR3 region: CASSASGQGIVRYTF. The DNA for the CDR3 is TGTGCCAGCAGCGCCAGTGGACAGGGAATTGTACGCTACACCTTC. The whole variable domain, remainder taken from reference TRBV7-9 and TRBJ1-2, is DTGVSQNPRHKITKRGQNVTFRCDPISEHNRLYWYRQTLGQGPEFLTYFQNEAQLEKSRLLSDRFSAERPKGSFSTLEIQRTEQGDSAMYLCASSASGQGIVRYTFGSGTRLTVV.

CDR3 bases: TGTGCCAGCAGCCCCCGGGCTCAGACCAATCAGCCCCAGCATTTT. Protein product: CASSPRAQTNQPQHF. The genes are TRBV21-1 and TRBJ1-5. TRBV21-1 is assigned pseudogene status. This CDR3 spans 15 amino acids.

The sample holds one count of this clone. The V and J genes are TRBV28 and TRBJ2-5, with a weak D call TRBD2 (5 bases). CDR1 is MDHEN and CDR2 is SYDVKM in the germline V gene. The CDR3 consists of 12 residues. Deletions cut 4 bases from V and 4 bases from J, with 7 bases between. As DNA, the CDR3 is TGTGCCAGCAGTTGGGCGGGAGAGACCCAGTACTTC. This codes for CASSWAGETQYF.

The CDR3 loop reads CASSLLAGFQETQYF. CDR3 in DNA: TGTGCCAGCAGCTTATTGGCGGGATTCCAAGAGACCCAGTACTTC. The chain uses TRBV7-2 and TRBJ2-5; D perhaps matches TRBD2 (6 bases). V was shortened by 2 bases and J by 1 base, with 11 bases between the two germline ends. The CDR3 runs to 15 residues. Germline V gene lookup returns CDR1 SGHTA and CDR2 FQGNSA.

J is TRBJ1-1 and V is TRBV7-3; weak D call: TRBD1 (5 bases). V lost 2 bases to trimming and J lost 1 base, with 5 bases between them. Germline V gives CDR1 SGHTA, CDR2 FQGTGA. The CDR3 totals 13 residues. The CDR3 coding sequence is TGTGCCAGCAGCTTAGACAGGAACACTGAAGCTTTCTTT. As protein: CASSLDRNTEAFF.

This chain joins TRBV5-6 and TRBJ2-7; D possibly corresponds to TRBD1 (6 bases). Trimming stripped 1 base from V and 5 bases from J, with 16 bases between. CDR1 is SGHDT and CDR2 is YYEEEE in the germline V gene. The CDR3 is 15 amino acids. CDR3 coding DNA: TGTGCCAGCAGCTTGCTTGCAGGGGCGGATGACGAGCAGTACTTC. Translation: CASSLLAGADDEQYF.

This clone came up a few times. J is TRBJ1-5 and V is TRBV7-2, with D hard to call. V lost 2 bases and J 3 bases, leaving 5 bases between the germline ends. CDR3 length equals 13 residues. CDR1 is SGHTA and CDR2 is FQGNSA in the germline V gene. The CDR3 DNA reads as TGTGCCAGCAGCTTAACTCCCAATCAGCCCCAGCATTTT. Translating it yields CASSLTPNQPQHF.

Only one count was recorded for this clone. V and J are TRBV3-1 (or the pseudogene TRBV3-2) and TRBJ1-5; D may be TRBD1 (5 bases). V gave up 1 base and J gave up 1 base, with 11 bases separating them. This CDR3 region has 16 residues. Per germline, CDR1 LGHDT and CDR2 YNNKEL (reference sequence). As DNA, the CDR3 is TGTGCCAGCAGCCAAGTTTTTGGGGGGAGCAATCAGCCCCAGCATTTT. This codes for CASSQVFGGSNQPQHF.

This sequence joins TRBV24-1 and TRBJ2-2; D not resolved. Trimming shortened V by 3 bases and J by 7 bases, and 8 bases separated the two germline ends. This CDR3 region has 13 residues. CDR1 is KGHDR and CDR2 is SFDVKD in the germline V gene. The CDR3 DNA sequence: TGTGCCACCAGTGATCCCCCAATCGGGGAGCTGTTTTTT. It specifies CATSDPPIGELFF.

This clone was seen once. The chain couples TRBV6-4 to TRBJ1-4, with 7 bases matching TRBD1. CDR3 length equals 14 residues. The V segment lost 2 bases and the J segment 7 bases; nucleotides outside the gene matches: 4. Per the germline V gene, CDR1 is MRHNA and CDR2 is SNTAGT. The CDR3 sequence: CASSDATGREKLFF. As DNA, the CDR3 is TGTGCCAGCAGTGACGCGACAGGGCGTGAAAAACTGTTTTTT.

This chain connects TRBV19 to TRBJ2-1, with D maybe TRBD2 (5 bases). CDR3 size: 15 residues. CDR1 is LNHDA and CDR2 is SQIVND in the germline V gene (reference sequence). Trimming removed 5 bases at V and 4 bases at J, with 15 bases between. CDR3 in DNA: TGTGCCAGTAGTGGGGAGATTACATATTACAATGAGCAGTTCTTC. As protein: CASSGEITYYNEQFF.

This clone was seen a single time. V is TRBV7-9 and J is TRBJ2-7, with 8 nucleotides matching TRBD2. This CDR3 has 16 residues. The germline V gene has CDR1 SEHNR and CDR2 FQNEAQ (reference sequence). Trimming removed 5 bases from V and 2 bases from J; junction bases left unmatched: 11. CDR3 nucleotides: TGTGCCAGCAGCCCGGGGGGGCAGGGTCGGCCCTACGAGCAGTACTTC. Its translation: CASSPGGQGRPYEQYF. Variable domain in full (rest from reference TRBV7-9 and TRBJ2-7): DTGVSQNPRHKITKRGQNVTFRCDPISEHNRLYWYRQTLGQGPEFLTYFQNEAQLEKSRLLSDRFSAERPKGSFSTLEIQRTEQGDSAMYLCASSPGGQGRPYEQYFGPGTRLTVT.

This rearrangement joins TRBV4-2 to TRBJ1-2; no clear D gene. Germline V lookup: CDR1 LGHNA, CDR2 YNFKEQ. Trimming took off 0 bases at V and 7 bases at J, with 15 bases between the two ends. The length of the CDR3 is 15 residues. CDR3 loop: CASSQDPGVRLGYTF. The CDR3 DNA reads as TGTGCCAGCAGCCAAGACCCAGGAGTCCGACTTGGCTACACCTTC.

The V call is TRBV13, the J call TRBJ2-7; no firm D call. Germline V gene data show CDR1 as PRHDT and CDR2 as FYEKMQ (reference sequence). V shed 2 bases and J shed 7 bases, with 15 bases lying between them. CDR3 length: 14 amino acids. CDR3 amino acids: CASSLRLRLEEQYF. Here the CDR3 DNA reads TGTGCCAGCAGCTTACGTCTAAGACTGGAAGAGCAGTACTTC. The full variable domain, with the rest looked up from reference TRBV13 and TRBJ2-7, is AAGVIQSPRHLIKEKRETATLKCYPIPRHDTVYWYQQGPGQDPQFLISFYEKMQSDKGSIPDRFSAQQFSDYHSELNMSSLELGDSALYFCASSLRLRLEEQYFGPGTRLTVT.

In this sample, this clone turned up once. The chain recombines TRBV7-9 with TRBJ2-4; perhaps TRBD2 as D (5 bases). V lost 5 bases, J lost 10 bases, and 9 bases lay in between. The CDR3 runs 11 residues. Per germline, CDR1 SEHNR and CDR2 FQNEAQ (reference sequence). CDR3 nucleotide sequence: TGTGCCAGCAGCCCCCGGGAAATTCAGTACTTC. It codes for CASSPREIQYF.

The rearrangement joins TRBV9 to TRBJ2-3, with 13 nucleotides matching TRBD2. CDR1 and CDR2 from the germline V gene are SGDLS and YYNGEE. After removal of 3 bases from V and 2 bases from J, the junction contained 9 bases not matched to a gene. The CDR3 totals 18 residues. The CDR3 reads CASSGGLAGAGTTDTQYF. The CDR3 nucleotides read TGTGCCAGCAGCGGAGGACTAGCGGGAGCGGGAACCACAGATACGCAGTATTTT.

The chain carries TRBV5-1 and TRBJ2-1; D gene uncertain. The length of the CDR3 is 15 residues. Trimming shortened V by 0 bases and J by 8 bases, and 15 bases separated the two germline ends. CDR1 SGHRS and CDR2 YFSETQ come from the germline V gene. CDR3 region: CASSLAGRVSDEQFF. The CDR3 DNA reads as TGCGCCAGCAGCTTGGCCGGTAGGGTATCGGATGAGCAGTTCTTC.

CDR3 in amino acids: CASSLRGRRETQYF. CDR3 in DNA: TGTGCCAGCAGCTTACGTGGGAGGAGAGAGACCCAGTACTTC. The chain joins TRBV7-2 to TRBJ2-5, with D possibly being TRBD2 (6 bases). The germline V and J ends were trimmed by 2 bases and 4 bases, with 11 bases remaining between them. The V gene's germline CDR1 is SGHTA and CDR2 FQGNSA. This CDR3 contains 14 residues.

The chain combines TRBV7-2 with TRBJ2-1; no clear D gene. Germline values: CDR1 SGHTA, CDR2 FQGNSA. The CDR3 is 15 residues long. Trimming removed 2 bases from V and 6 bases from J, with 14 bases in between. The CDR3 is CASSLRWARPNEQFF. In DNA, the CDR3 is TGTGCCAGCAGCTTAAGGTGGGCTAGACCCAATGAGCAGTTCTTC. The full variable domain, completed using reference TRBV7-2 and TRBJ2-1, is GAGVSQSPSNKVTEKGKDVELRCDPISGHTALYWYRQSLGQGLEFLIYFQGNSAPDKSGLPSDRFSAERTGGSVSTLTIQRTQQEDSAVYLCASSLRWARPNEQFFGPGTRLTVL.

The chain employs TRBV14 and TRBJ2-1, with 9 bases fitting TRBD2. Looked up from germline, CDR1 is SGHDN and CDR2 is FVKESK. CDR3 length equals 15 residues. The J segment lost 6 bases and the V segment lost 2 bases, leaving 5 bases of the junction unmatched. This CDR3 is CASSQIAGDSNEQFF. As DNA, the CDR3 is TGTGCCAGCAGCCAAATAGCGGGAGACTCCAATGAGCAGTTCTTC.

The V call is TRBV7-3, the J call TRBJ2-2; 9 bases match TRBD2. The trim removed 6 bases at V and 2 bases at J, leaving 1 base unmatched. The CDR3 consists of 14 residues. CDR1 and CDR2 (germline): SGHTA, FQGTGA. The CDR3 protein is CASSLAGNTGELFF. For the CDR3, the DNA is TGTGCCAGCAGTCTAGCGGGAAACACCGGGGAGCTGTTTTTT.

This rearrangement joins TRBV6-2 or TRBV6-3 to TRBJ1-1; a weak D match, TRBD1 (5 bases). The CDR3 sequence is 13 residues long. V was shortened by 5 bases and J by 4 bases, with 11 bases between the two germline ends. CDR1 is MNHEY and CDR2 is SVGEGT in the germline V gene. CDR3: CASSLGGPTEAFF. CDR3 nucleotide sequence: TGTGCCAGCAGTCTCGGGGGTCCCACTGAAGCTTTCTTT.